The text below deals with one T cell receptor (beta chain). This clone appeared a few times. Its specific antigen is unknown. Base qualities were left out, and no much larger clone turns up one base away. The data derive from a study of cytomegalovirus exposure and HLA in healthy donors (dated 2017 in TCRdb). In terms of the full investigation: An earlier analysis of approximately 640 of the donors reported about 250 Gb of sequence data and 117 million unique TCR beta sequences from about 179 million T cells. About 330 gigabases of sequencing data and around 90 million unique TCR sequences made up an early release that covered approximately 620 HLA-typed donors. The genetic ancestry cluster associated with self-reported Caucasian donors included around four fifths of the roughly 380 genotyped donors. The study was designed to test whether signatures of past pathogen exposure could be identified by cataloging public T cell receptors. The study used immunosequencing to profile the T cell repertoires of around 600 subjects and linked those repertoires to cytomegalovirus serostatus. In addition to the first cohort of 666 subjects, a separate validation cohort of approximately 120 different subjects was used. To predict cytomegalovirus infection status, the study combined high-throughput TCR immunosequencing, statistical association of individual TCRs with disease status, and machine learning. A later analysis re-examined previously published TCR beta repertoires from just over 650 donors and added high-resolution HLA genotyping to investigate patterns of TCR occurrence. The later analysis used no new phenotypic data to find candidate immune exposures, relying instead on TCR beta sequences and their occurrence across donors. In an earlier analysis of 587 of the donors, high-throughput TCR beta sequencing was used to judge whether each TCR beta V gene segment behaved as functional or pseudogenic. Donor age, sex, ethnicity and CMV serostatus were compiled alongside the repertoire data. Genome-wide SNP genotypes for about 65% of the 666 donors were used in a later genetic analysis, which treated that subset as a discovery cohort. All discovery cohort repertoires had been generated on a single sequencing platform. Class I and class II HLA loci were covered by the typing at four-digit resolution. The number of typed donors differed by locus: roughly 629-640 for A, B, C, DRB1 and DQB1; about 520 for DQA1; some 590 for DPA1; and about 450 for DPB1. Roughly 5 DR-DQ haplotypes were treated as single units for association and clustering because of strong linkage in the cohort. On average, around 200,000 unique TCR beta nucleotide sequences were sequenced per donor among some 430 genotyped donors of the cohort, with about 19% of those sequences being non-productive.

The trim is 4 bases for V and 1 base for J, with a gap of 8 bases between the germline ends. The CDR3 goes from the cysteine to the phenylalanine over 13 residues. The retained sequence is limited to the CDR3, 39 bases, with the frame set at the first base. The germline V gene gives CDR1 as SGDLS and CDR2 as YYNGEE. The library was prepared using the immunoSEQ multiplex PCR assay. For the multiplex PCR, a mixture combining 60 forward primers for TCR Vbeta segments and 13 reverse primers for TCR Jbeta segments was used. A multiplex PCR assay on genomic DNA amplified the CDR3 region of rearranged TCR beta genes. The Illumina HiSeq System was used to sequence the amplified TCR beta libraries as 87-base-pair reads. The original pipeline was this. A later analysis tallied roughly 80 million unique TCR beta chains across the 640 or so repertoires, and some 10 million of those chains were shared by two or more donors. To remove PCR and sequencing errors, raw reads were error-corrected and collapsed into unique sequences using a nearest-neighbor algorithm that merged closely related sequences. Alignment of CDR3 sequences to IMGT reference sequences was used to assign V, D and J gene segments. Each retained sequence needed at least a six-nucleotide match to both a V gene segment and a J gene segment. A rearrangement was called productive if the CDR3 had no stop codons and remained in frame with V and J, and every other rearrangement was called non-productive. Following IMGT convention, CDR3 was defined as the stretch from the second conserved V-encoded cysteine up to the conserved J-encoded phenylalanine. The earlier analysis of about 560 of the donors excluded any sequence lacking an unambiguous match to a single V gene segment. An earlier analysis of several hundred of the donors classified V segments as functional when productive rearrangements were above 56.7% and as segregating when the standard deviation between donors was above 5%. To diagnose cytomegalovirus status from the catalog of TCR beta chain sequences, a statistical classification framework was built. A later analysis assigned V and J genes by comparing TCR nucleotide sequences with IMGT/GENE-DB human TR gene sequences. A later analysis assigned CDR3 sequences and most-parsimonious VDJ recombination scenarios with the TCRdist pipeline. In a later analysis, every TCR beta chain was defined by the combination of its CDR3 amino acid sequence and its V-gene family, and reads without a unique V-gene family were dropped. In a later analysis, 500 to 650 highly shared, low-generation-probability nucleotide sequences were removed to address suspected cross-contamination and a sequencing artifact. For each public chain, a later analysis derived a clonal expansion index from normalized ranks of inferred template counts within each repertoire. In a later analysis, generation probabilities were computed using a VDJ recombination model fitted to out-of-frame rearrangements, and the results were checked against IGoR. Hypergeometric tests were used in a later analysis to score TCR-TCR, TCR-HLA and TCR-CMV co-occurrence, with a repertoire-size bias correction applied to the TCR pairs. In a later analysis, false discovery rates were estimated by permuting HLA or CMV assignments 20 times. In a later analysis, co-occurring TCRs were grouped using DBSCAN, with TCRdist sequence similarity added in when clustering inside HLA-allele-positive subsets. Repertoires with fewer than 30,000 or more than 120,000 public chains were left out of co-occurrence clustering, as were four to six repertoires with anomalous nucleotide sharing. The clones in this table, taken by TCRdb from immuneACCESS, are in-frame only. Not every clone is retained; where verified, under half of the shortfall comes from an unresolved V gene, and the cause of the rest is unknown. V and J calls and clone size come straight from that table; D and trimming were deduced from the DNA. The sample table lists about 200,000 clones, roughly 74% of them with a count of one. The top ten clonotypes cover around 14% of the sample.

The cohort comprised more than 550 healthy bone marrow donors. All cohort members were sampled while nominally healthy, although unrecorded immune exposures were likely present. The donor tested CMV seropositive, placing the donor among the 289 seropositive members of the cohort. A peripheral blood sample was collected from each donor, and TCR beta sequencing was performed on peripheral blood mononuclear cells. The Qiagen DNeasy Blood Extraction Kit was used to extract genomic DNA from the blood cell samples. The investigation overall reported the following: The classifier was reported to diagnose cytomegalovirus status with high specificity and sensitivity in both the original and validation cohorts. In vitro tests confirmed that a few of the cytomegalovirus-associated TCR beta chains recognize cytomegalovirus antigens. A cluster of highly shared sequence variants was judged likely to represent a technical artifact of the sequencing pipeline. The 87-base-pair reads could not distinguish some IMGT-functional V segments, including TRBV6-2 and TRBV6-3, so those segments were excluded. In this cohort, only TCR beta chains were sequenced, and detectable features were limited by the absence of alpha or paired-chain data. Across donors, most TCR sequences were observed very rarely, whereas some public TCRs were present in many individuals. At a false discovery rate of 0.05, a later analysis linked around 17,000 TCR beta sequences to specific HLA alleles. The authors suggested that the approach could potentially be extended to other disease states and immunological phenotypes. Because HLA typing was missing for some donors at each locus, association tests included only the typed subset. Several of the top co-occurrence clusters appeared to be linked to parvovirus B19, influenza, CMV and Epstein-Barr virus, according to a later analysis. Linkage disequilibrium might explain the correlated functional status among segregating V segments, but an unknown experimental factor could not be ruled out. A further reported finding was that TCR beta sequences accurately predicted the HLA-A and HLA-B alleles for most subjects in the first cohort. When HLA alleles, especially DR and DQ, strongly co-occurred, attributing TCR associations to individual alleles was difficult. The study listed 170 or so TCR beta chains as associated with cytomegalovirus. According to a later analysis, TCR association rates differed among HLA loci, with DRB1 alleles showing the most associated TCRs and HLA-C alleles showing the fewest. An association between a missense DCLRE1C variant and V-gene and J-gene trimming of TCR beta chains was found in a later genetic analysis and replicated in an independent cohort. In an earlier analysis of fewer than 700 of the donors, most TCR beta V segments appeared in productive rearrangements about 90% or about 30% of the time, broadly matching IMGT annotations. In a later genetic analysis, fewer N-insertions in productive TCRs were reported among donors in an Asian-associated ancestry cluster than the roughly 700-donor mean. CMV serostatus was the only immune exposure information available for the cohort. In a later analysis, HLA-associated TCR beta chains were found to be more clonally expanded and to have lower generation probabilities than equally common non-associated chains. Most CMV-associated TCR beta chains appeared to be HLA-restricted in a later analysis, and the HLA associations seemed to be driven largely by CMV exposure. Because counts were too low, seventeen rarely observed V segments, including chromosome 9 orphons, were left out of the earlier analysis of about 620 of the donors. Sequencing depth was assumed to be roughly uniform across donors in the presence/absence analyses, though that assumption may not hold.

Rearrangement joined TRBV9 to TRBJ2-5; the D gene is perhaps TRBD2, on 6 matching bases. This receptor was taken from a woman in her twenties or thirties in good health and CMV-seropositive. Input material: PBMCs. The bases are TGTGCCAGCAGCCGGGACTTCCAAGAGACCCAGTACTTC. It translates as CASSRDFQETQYF.